This T cell receptor (beta chain) was sequenced during a study of tumor-infiltrating lymphocytes in primary liver carcinoma. The blood RNA (from unsorted whole blood) was obtained, and germline DNA was also extracted. In germline, CDR1 is KGHDR, CDR2 SFDVKD. V was trimmed by 3 bases and J by 1 base, leaving 11 bases between them. There are 16 residues in the CDR3. Study outcomes and limitations: There was no comparison of CD4+ and CD8+ repertoires, as samples were bulk unsorted. Compared with blood, tumor repertoires held significantly more in their top 250 clones.

In the case of this clonotype: Its specificity is unknown.

Researchers generated TCR beta cDNA from around 0.55 ug of total RNA, relying on a constant-region primer. Researchers made the TCR beta libraries by running three nested multiplex PCR rounds with slightly modified ARM-PCR. PCR rounds one and two used TRBV1-TRBV30 forward primers with a C-beta reverse primer for roughly 10 cycles each. TCRdb used MiXCR to reprocess the multiplex PCR reads, holding one entry per CDR3 protein. The table records approximately 300,000 distinct CDR3 sequences, about 60% of them present only once. The source material was peripheral blood. The chain employs TRBV24-1 and TRBJ2-2; the D call may be TRBD1 or TRBD2 (5 bases each). The source is a man aged 40-55 years with primary liver carcinoma and hepatitis B virus infection. The DNA of the CDR3 is TGTGCCACCAGTGATACCGGGGCAGGGAACACCGGGGAGCTGTTTTTT. Amino acids: CATSDTGAGNTGELFF.